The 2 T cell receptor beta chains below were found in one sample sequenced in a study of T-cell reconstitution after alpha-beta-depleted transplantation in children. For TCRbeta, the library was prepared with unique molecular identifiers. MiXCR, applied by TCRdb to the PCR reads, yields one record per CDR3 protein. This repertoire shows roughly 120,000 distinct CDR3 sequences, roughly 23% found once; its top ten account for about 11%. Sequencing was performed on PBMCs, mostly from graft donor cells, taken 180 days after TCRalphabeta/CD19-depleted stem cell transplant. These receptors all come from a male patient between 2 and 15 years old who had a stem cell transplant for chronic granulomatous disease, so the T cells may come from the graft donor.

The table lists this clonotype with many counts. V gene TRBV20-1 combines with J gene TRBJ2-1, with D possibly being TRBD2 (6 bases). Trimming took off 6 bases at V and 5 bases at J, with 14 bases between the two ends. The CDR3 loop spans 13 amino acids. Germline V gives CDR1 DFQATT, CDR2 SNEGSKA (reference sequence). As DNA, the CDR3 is TGCAGTGCAAGCCGGACTATAGACAATGAGCAGTTCTTC. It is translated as CSASRTIDNEQFF.

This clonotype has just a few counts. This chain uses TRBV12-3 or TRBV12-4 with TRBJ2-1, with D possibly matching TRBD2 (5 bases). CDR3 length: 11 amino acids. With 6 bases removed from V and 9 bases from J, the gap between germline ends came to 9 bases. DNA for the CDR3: TGTGCCAGCAGCGAGGGTCCTGAGCAGTTCTTC. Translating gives CASSEGPEQFF.